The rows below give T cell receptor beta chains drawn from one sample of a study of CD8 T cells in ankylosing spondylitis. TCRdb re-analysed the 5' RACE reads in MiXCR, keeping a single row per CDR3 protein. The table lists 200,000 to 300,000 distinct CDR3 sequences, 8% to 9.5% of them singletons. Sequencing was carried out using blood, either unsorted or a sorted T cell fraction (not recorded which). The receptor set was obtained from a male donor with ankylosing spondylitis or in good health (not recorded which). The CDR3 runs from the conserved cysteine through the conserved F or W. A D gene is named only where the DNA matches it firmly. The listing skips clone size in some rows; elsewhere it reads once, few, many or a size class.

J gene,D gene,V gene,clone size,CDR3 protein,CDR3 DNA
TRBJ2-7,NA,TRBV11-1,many,CASSLGGVLRGQYF,TGTGCCAGCAGCTTAGGCGGGGTCCTACGAGGGCAGTACTTC
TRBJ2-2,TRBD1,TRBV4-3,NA,CASSQDDGWDRGNEELFF,TGCGCCAGCAGCCAAGATGATGGGTGGGACAGGGGAAACGAGGAGCTGTTTTTT
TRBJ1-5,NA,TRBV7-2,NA,CARQGRAQHF,TGTGCCAGACAGGGACGGGCCCAGCATTTT
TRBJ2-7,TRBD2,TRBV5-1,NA,CASSRGLAGLYEQYF,TGCGCCAGCAGCCGGGGACTAGCGGGACTCTACGAGCAGTACTTC
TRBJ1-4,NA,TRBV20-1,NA,CSAGGSIEKLFF,TGCAGTGCTGGGGGCAGTATTGAAAAACTGTTTTTT
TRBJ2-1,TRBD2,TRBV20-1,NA,CSAIPLSGSSAYNEQFF,TGCAGTGCTATCCCCCTTAGCGGGTCTAGTGCCTACAATGAGCAGTTCTTC
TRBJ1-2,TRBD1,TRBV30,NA,CAWSRGGLYGYTF,TGTGCCTGGAGTAGAGGGGGCCTCTATGGCTACACCTTC
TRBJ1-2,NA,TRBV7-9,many,CASSLEQGGGYTF,TGTGCCAGCAGCTTAGAACAGGGCGGCGGCTACACCTTC
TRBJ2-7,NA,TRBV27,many,CASSLDRIVDEQYF,TGTGCCAGCAGTCTAGACAGGATCGTAGACGAGCAGTACTTC
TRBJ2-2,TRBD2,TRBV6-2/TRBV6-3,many,CASSYGTSGVTGELFF,TGTGCCAGCAGTTACGGGACTAGCGGGGTCACCGGGGAGCTGTTTTTT
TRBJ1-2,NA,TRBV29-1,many,CSVEEPRSGYTF,TGCAGCGTTGAAGAACCGCGGAGCGGCTACACCTTC
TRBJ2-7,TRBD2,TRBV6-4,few,CASSEVSGRIYEQYF,TGTGCCAGCAGTGAGGTTAGCGGGAGGATTTACGAGCAGTACTTC
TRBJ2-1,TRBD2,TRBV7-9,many,CASTSSGGDWVNEQFF,TGTGCCAGCACCTCTAGCGGGGGGGATTGGGTCAATGAGCAGTTCTTC
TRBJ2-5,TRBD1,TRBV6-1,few,CASRRLSDRAETQYF,TGTGCCAGCAGACGCCTTTCCGACAGGGCGGAGACCCAGTACTTC
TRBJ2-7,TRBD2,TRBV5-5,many,CASSSGLAGGVSEQYF,TGTGCCAGCAGCAGCGGACTAGCGGGAGGGGTAAGCGAGCAGTACTTC
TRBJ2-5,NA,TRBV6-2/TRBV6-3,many,CASVGRYGETQYF,TGTGCCAGCGTAGGGAGATATGGAGAGACCCAGTACTTC
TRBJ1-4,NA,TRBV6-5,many,CASSYNGRGDEKLFF,TGTGCCAGCAGTTACAATGGACGCGGGGATGAAAAACTGTTTTTT
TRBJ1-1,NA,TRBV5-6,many,CASSSTSSGEAFF,TGTGCCAGCAGTTCAACCAGCTCGGGAGAAGCTTTCTTT
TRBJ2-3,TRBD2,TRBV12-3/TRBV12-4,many,CASSYRLAGATDTQYF,TGTGCCAGCAGTTACCGACTAGCGGGAGCCACAGATACGCAGTATTTT
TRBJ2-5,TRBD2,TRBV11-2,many,CASSLMSGGQETQYF,TGTGCCAGCAGCTTAATGTCGGGGGGCCAAGAGACCCAGTACTTC
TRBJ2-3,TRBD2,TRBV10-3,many,CAARGSGRTDTQYF,TGTGCCGCCCGTGGTAGCGGGCGGACAGATACGCAGTATTTT
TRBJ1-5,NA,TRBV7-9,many,CASSLDGGSQPQHF,TGTGCCAGCAGCTTAGATGGGGGTTCGCAGCCCCAGCATTTT
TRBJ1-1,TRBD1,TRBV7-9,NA,CASSSRTGRTEAFF,TGTGCCAGCAGCTCCCGGACAGGGAGGACTGAAGCTTTCTTT
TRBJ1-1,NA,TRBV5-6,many,CASSLVPEGGTEAFF,TGTGCCAGCAGCTTGGTCCCCGAGGGGGGGACTGAAGCTTTCTTT
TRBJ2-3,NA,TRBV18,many,CASSRGNLDDTQYF,TGTGCCAGCTCACGGGGCAACCTTGATGATACGCAGTATTTT
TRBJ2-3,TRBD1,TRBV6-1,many,CASSDGRGQADTQYF,TGTGCCAGCAGTGACGGCAGGGGGCAGGCAGATACGCAGTATTTT
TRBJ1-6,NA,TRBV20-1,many,CSARDGGGGYNSPLHF,TGCAGTGCTAGAGATGGGGGCGGGGGTTATAATTCACCCCTCCACTTT
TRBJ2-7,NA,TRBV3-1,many,CASSQDVAEQYF,TGTGCCAGCAGCCAAGATGTAGCCGAGCAGTACTTC
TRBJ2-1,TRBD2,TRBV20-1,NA,CSARGSGHYNEQFF,TGCAGTGCTAGGGGTAGCGGGCACTACAATGAGCAGTTCTTC
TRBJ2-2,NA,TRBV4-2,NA,CASSQDDTSAGELFF,TGTGCCAGCAGCCAAGACGACACCTCCGCCGGGGAGCTGTTTTTT
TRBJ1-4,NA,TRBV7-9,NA,CASSLPPGRFNEKLFF,TGTGCCAGCAGCTTACCCCCAGGGCGGTTTAATGAAAAACTGTTTTTT